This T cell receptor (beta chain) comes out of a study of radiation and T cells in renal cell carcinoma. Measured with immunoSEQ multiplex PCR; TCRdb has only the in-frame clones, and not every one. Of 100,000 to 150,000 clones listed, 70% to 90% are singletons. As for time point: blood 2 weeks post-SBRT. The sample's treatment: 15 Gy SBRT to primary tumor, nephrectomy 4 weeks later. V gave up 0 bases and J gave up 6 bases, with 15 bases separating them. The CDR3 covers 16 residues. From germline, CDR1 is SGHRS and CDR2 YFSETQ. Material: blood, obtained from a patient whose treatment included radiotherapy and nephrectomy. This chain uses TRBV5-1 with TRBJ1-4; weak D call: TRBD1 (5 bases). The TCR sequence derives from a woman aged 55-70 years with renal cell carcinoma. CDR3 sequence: CASSLAPAGQDEKLFF. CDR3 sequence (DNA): TGCGCCAGCAGCTTGGCCCCGGCAGGGCAGGATGAAAAACTGTTTTTT.